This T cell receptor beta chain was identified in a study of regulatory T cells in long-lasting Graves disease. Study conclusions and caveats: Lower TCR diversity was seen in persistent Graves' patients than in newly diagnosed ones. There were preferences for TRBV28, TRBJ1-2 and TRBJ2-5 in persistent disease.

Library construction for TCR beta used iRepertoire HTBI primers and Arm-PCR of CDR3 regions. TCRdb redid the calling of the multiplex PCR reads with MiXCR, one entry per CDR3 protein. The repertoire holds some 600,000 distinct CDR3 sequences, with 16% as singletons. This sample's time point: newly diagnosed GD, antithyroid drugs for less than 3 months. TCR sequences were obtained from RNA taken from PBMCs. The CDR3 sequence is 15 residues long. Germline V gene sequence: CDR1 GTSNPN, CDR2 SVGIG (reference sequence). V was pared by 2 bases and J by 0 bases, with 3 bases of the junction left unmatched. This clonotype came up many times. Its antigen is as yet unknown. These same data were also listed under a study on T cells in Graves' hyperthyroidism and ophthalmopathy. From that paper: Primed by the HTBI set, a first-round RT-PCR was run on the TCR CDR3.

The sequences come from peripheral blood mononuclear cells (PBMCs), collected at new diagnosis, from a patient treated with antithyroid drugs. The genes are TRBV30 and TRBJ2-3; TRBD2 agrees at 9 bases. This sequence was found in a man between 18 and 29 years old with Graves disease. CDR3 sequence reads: CAWSRTSGSTDTQYF. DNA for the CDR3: TGTGCCTGGAGTAGAACTAGCGGGAGCACAGATACGCAGTATTTT.